Listed here is a single T cell receptor (beta chain). Its antigen is not identified. This sample stems from a study of shared clonotypes between healthy human individuals. Study background: Three plates each covered CD4 naive and memory; CD8 naive two, CD8 memory one. Overall study results and limits: Read depth was anticipated to influence clonotype sharing among donors.

V lost 1 base to trimming and J lost 8 bases, with 17 bases between them. The CDR3 has 16 amino acids. The germline V gene encodes CDR1 LGHNA and CDR2 YNFKEQ. Here immunoSEQ multiplex PCR was the method, and the copy in TCRdb shows in-frame clones only, minus some. The table records roughly 2.2 million clones, about nine tenths of them present only once. The receptor was isolated from a man between 18 and 35 years old in good health. Some clones in this sample may be carry-over from other donors' samples. V and J are TRBV4-2 and TRBJ1-4; a possible D gene is TRBD1 (6 bases). Sequenced material: naive CD4+ T cells from PBMCs. Subset here: CD45RA+ positively selected. CDR3 loop: CASSQVSSGEKEKLFF. CDR3 DNA sequence: TGTGCCAGCAGCCAAGTATCGTCAGGGGAAAAGGAAAAACTGTTTTTT.